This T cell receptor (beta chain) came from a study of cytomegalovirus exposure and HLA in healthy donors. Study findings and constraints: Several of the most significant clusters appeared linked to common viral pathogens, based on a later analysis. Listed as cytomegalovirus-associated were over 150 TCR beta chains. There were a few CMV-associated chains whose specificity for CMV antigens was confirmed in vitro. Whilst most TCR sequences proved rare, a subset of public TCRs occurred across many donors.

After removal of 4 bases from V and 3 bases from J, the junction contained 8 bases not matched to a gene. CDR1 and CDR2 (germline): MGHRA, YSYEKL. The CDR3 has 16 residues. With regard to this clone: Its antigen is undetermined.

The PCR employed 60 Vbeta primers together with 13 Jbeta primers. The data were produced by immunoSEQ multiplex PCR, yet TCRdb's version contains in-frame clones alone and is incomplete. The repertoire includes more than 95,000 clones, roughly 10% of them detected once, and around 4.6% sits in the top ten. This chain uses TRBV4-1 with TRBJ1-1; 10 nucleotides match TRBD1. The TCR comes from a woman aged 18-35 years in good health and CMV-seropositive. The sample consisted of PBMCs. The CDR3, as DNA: TGCGCCAGCAGCCGGACGGGACAGGGGTTTGACACTGAAGCTTTCTTT. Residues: CASSRTGQGFDTEAFF.